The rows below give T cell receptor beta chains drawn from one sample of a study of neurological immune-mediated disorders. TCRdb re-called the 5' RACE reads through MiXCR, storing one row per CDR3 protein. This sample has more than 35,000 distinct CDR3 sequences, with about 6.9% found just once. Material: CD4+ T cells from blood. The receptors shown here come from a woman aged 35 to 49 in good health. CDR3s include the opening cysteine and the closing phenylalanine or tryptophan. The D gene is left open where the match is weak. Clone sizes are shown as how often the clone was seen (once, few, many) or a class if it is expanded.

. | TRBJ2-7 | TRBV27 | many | CASSRSISYEQYF | TGTGCCAGCAGTAGGTCGATCTCCTACGAGCAGTACTTC
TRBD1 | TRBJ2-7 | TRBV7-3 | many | CASSSTGTVSYEQYF | TGTGCCAGCAGCTCAACCGGGACAGTTTCCTACGAGCAGTACTTC
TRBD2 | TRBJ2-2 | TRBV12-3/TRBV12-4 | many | CASSLGVAGANTGELFF | TGTGCCAGCAGTTTAGGGGTAGCGGGAGCTAACACCGGGGAGCTGTTTTTT
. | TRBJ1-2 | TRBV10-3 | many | CAISGRSGGTYYGYTF | TGTGCCATCAGTGGCCGATCGGGGGGGACTTACTATGGCTACACCTTC
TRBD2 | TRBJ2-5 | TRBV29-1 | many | CSALRGQETQYF | TGCAGCGCGTTGCGGGGGCAAGAGACCCAGTACTTC
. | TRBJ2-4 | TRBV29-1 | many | CSVEDQAAKNIQYF | TGCAGCGTTGAAGATCAGGCGGCCAAAAACATTCAGTACTTC
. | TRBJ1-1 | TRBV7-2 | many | CASSLVGVGTEAFF | TGTGCCAGCAGCTTAGTGGGTGTTGGTACTGAAGCTTTCTTT
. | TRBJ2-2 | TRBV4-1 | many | CASSQERGAYPGELFF | TGCGCCAGCAGCCAAGAACGGGGCGCTTATCCCGGGGAGCTGTTTTTT
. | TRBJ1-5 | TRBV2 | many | CASSELGRVQPQHF | TGTGCCAGCAGTGAATTGGGCAGGGTTCAGCCCCAGCATTTT
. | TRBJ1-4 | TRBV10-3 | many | CATQAGQEKLFF | TGTGCCACCCAGGCGGGGCAAGAAAAACTGTTTTTT
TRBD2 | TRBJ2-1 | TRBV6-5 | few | CASRLSGRNDEQLF | TGTGCCAGCAGACTTAGCGGGAGAAACGATGAGCAGTTATTC
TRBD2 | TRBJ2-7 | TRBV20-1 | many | CSARGTSGIHEQYF | TGCAGTGCTAGAGGGACTAGCGGGATACACGAGCAGTACTTC
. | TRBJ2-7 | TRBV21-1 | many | CASSLDVPPLSDEQYF | TGTGCCAGCAGCCTCGACGTGCCCCCGCTGAGTGACGAGCAGTACTTC
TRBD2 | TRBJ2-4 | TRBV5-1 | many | CASSSGLAGGRGNIQYF | TGCGCCAGCAGCTCTGGACTAGCGGGAGGAAGGGGAAACATTCAGTACTTC
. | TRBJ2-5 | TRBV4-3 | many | CASSQDLKETQYF | TGCGCCAGCAGCCAAGATTTAAAAGAGACCCAGTACTTC
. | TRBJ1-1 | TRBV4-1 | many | CASAGRTAGTEAFF | TGCGCCAGCGCAGGGAGAACGGCGGGCACTGAAGCTTTCTTT
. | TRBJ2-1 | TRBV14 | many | CASSQGGTTKQFF | TGTGCCAGCAGCCAAGGTGGGACAACCAAGCAGTTCTTC
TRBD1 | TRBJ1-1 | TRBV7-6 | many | CASSPGTVMNTEAFF | TGTGCCAGCAGCCCCGGGACAGTGATGAACACTGAAGCTTTCTTT
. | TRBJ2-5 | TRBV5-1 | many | CASSFRDNEETQYF | TGCGCCAGCAGCTTCCGGGACAATGAGGAGACCCAGTACTTC
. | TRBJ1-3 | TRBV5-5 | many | CASSLGTQASGNTIYF | TGTGCCAGCAGCTTAGGGACTCAAGCCTCTGGAAACACCATATATTTT
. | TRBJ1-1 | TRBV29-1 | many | CSVSGRANTEAFF | TGCAGCGTTTCAGGACGGGCGAACACTGAAGCTTTCTTT